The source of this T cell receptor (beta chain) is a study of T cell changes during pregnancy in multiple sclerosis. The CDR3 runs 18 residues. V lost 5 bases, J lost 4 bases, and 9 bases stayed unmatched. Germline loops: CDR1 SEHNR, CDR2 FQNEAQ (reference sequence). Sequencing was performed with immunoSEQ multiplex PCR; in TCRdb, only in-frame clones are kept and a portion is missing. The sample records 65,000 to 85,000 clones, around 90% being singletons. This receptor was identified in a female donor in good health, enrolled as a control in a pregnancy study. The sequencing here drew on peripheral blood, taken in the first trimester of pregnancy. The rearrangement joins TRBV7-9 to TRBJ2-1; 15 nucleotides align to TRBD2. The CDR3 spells CASSPGTSGGPTYNEQFF. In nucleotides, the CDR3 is TGTGCCAGCAGCCCCGGGACTAGCGGGGGGCCAACGTACAATGAGCAGTTCTTC.